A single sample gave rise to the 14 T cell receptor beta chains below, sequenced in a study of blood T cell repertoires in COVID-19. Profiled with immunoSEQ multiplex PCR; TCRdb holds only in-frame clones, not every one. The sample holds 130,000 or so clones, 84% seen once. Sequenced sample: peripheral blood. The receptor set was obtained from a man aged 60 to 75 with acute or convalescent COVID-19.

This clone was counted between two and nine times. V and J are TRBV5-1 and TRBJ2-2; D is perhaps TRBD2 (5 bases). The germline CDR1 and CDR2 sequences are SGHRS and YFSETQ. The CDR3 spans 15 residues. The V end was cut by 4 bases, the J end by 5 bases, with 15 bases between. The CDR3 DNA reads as TGCGCCAGCAGCCACCGGCGAGAGGGAACCGGGGAGCTGTTTTTT. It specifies CASSHRREGTGELFF. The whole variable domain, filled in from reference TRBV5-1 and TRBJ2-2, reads KAGVTQTPRYLIKTRGQQVTLSCSPISGHRSVSWYQQTPGQGLQFLFEYFSETQRNKGNFPGRFSGRQFSNSRSEMNVSTLELGDSALYLCASSHRREGTGELFFGEGSRLTVL.

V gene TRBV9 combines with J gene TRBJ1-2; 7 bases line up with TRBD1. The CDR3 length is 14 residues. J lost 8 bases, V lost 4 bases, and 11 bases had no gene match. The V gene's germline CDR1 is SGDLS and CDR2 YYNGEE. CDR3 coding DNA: TGTGCCAGCAGCCCCCGAGGGGGCAGTATGGGCTACACCTTC. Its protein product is CASSPRGGSMGYTF.

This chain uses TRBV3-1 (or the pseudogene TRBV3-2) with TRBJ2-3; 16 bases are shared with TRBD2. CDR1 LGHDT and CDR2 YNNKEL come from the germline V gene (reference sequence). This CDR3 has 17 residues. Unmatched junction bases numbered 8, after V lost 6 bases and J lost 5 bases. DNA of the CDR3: TGTGCCAGCAGAGGCGGGACTAGCGGGAGGGCCCGAGATACGCAGTATTTT. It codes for CASRGGTSGRARDTQYF.

The CDR3 sequence: CASSRQNTGELFF. The CDR3 DNA is TGTGCCAGTAGTAGGCAAAACACCGGGGAGCTGTTTTTT. V usage is TRBV19 and J usage is TRBJ2-2; D gene ambiguous. CDR1 is LNHDA, CDR2 SQIVND, per germline (reference sequence). V was clipped by 4 bases and J by 2 bases, with 5 bases between them. The CDR3 sequence is 13 residues long.

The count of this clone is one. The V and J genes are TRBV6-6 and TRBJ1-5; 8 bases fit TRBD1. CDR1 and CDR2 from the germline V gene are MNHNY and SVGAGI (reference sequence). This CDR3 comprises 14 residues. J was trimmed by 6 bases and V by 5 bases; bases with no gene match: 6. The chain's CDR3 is CASSRDRGGQPQHF. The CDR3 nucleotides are TGTGCCAGCAGTCGCGACAGGGGAGGTCAGCCCCAGCATTTT.

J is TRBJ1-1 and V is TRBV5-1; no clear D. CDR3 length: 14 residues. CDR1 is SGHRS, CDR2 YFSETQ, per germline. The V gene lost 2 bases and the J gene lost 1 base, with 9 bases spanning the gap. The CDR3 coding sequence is TGCGCCAGCAGCTTCGACAACGCGAACACTGAAGCTTTCTTT. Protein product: CASSFDNANTEAFF.

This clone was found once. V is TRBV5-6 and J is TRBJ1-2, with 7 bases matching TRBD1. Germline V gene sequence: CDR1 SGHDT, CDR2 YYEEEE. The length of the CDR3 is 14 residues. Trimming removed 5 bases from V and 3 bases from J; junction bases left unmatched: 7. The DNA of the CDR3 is TGTGCCAGCAGTTTTTCCAGGGGGGACTATGGCTACACCTTC. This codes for CASSFSRGDYGYTF.

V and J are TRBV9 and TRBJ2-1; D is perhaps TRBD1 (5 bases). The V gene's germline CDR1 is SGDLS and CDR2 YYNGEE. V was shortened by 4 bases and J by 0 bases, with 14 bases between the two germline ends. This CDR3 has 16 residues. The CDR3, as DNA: TGTGCCAGCAGCCTTACAGGAGACAGCTCCTACAATGAGCAGTTCTTC. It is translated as CASSLTGDSSYNEQFF. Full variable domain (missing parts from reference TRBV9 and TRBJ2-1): DSGVTQTPKHLITATGQRVTLRCSPRSGDLSVYWYQQSLDQGLQFLIQYYNGEERAKGNILERFSAQQFPDLHSELNLSSLELGDSALYFCASSLTGDSSYNEQFFGPGTRLTVL.

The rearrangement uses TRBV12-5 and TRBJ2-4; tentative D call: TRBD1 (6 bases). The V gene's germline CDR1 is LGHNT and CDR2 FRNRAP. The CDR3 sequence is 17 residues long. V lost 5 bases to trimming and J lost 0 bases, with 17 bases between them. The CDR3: CASGPNWDTLAKNIQYF. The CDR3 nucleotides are TGTGCTAGTGGTCCCAATTGGGACACCCTAGCCAAAAACATTCAGTACTTC.

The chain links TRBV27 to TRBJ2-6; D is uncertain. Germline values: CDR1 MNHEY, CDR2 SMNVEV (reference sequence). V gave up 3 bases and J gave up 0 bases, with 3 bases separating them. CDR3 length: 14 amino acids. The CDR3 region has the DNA TGTGCCAGCAGTTTTAGCTCTGGGGCCAACGTCCTGACTTTC. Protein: CASSFSSGANVLTF. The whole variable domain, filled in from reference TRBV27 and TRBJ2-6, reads EAQVTQNPRYLITVTGKKLTVTCSQNMNHEYMSWYRQDPGLGLRQIYYSMNVEVTDKGDVPEGYKVSRKEKRNFPLILESPSPNQTSLYFCASSFSSGANVLTFGAGSRLTVL.

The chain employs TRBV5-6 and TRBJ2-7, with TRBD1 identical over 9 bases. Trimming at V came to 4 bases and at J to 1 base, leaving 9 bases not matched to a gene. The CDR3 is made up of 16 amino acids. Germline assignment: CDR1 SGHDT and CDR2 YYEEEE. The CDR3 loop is CASSREGTGRSYEQYF. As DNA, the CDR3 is TGTGCCAGCAGCCGAGAAGGGACAGGGAGGTCCTACGAGCAGTACTTC.

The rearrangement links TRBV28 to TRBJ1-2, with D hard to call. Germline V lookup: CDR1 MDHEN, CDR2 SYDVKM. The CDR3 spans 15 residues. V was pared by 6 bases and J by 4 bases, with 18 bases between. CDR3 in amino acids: CASSLPDPRAYGYTF. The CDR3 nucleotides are TGTGCCAGCAGCCTCCCAGACCCGAGGGCCTATGGCTACACCTTC.

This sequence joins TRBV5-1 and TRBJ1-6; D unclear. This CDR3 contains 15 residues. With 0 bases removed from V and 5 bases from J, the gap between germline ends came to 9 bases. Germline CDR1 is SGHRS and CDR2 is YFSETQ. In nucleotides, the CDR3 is TGCGCCAGCAGCTTGGCACTGGGAGATAATTCACCCCTCCACTTT. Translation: CASSLALGDNSPLHF.

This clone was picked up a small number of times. Here the CDR3 DNA reads TGTGCCAGCAGACCTGACGGGACATCTGAAGCTTTCTTT. Amino acid sequence: CASRPDGTSEAFF. The V and J genes are TRBV6-5 and TRBJ1-1; D is possibly TRBD1 (6 bases). With 6 bases removed from V and 6 bases from J, the gap between germline ends came to 14 bases. Germline V lookup: CDR1 MNHEY, CDR2 SVGAGI. The CDR3 sequence is 13 residues long.